These T cell receptor beta chains were read from a single sample in a study of OX40 agonist ivuxolimab in advanced cancers. Data came from immunoSEQ multiplex PCR; TCRdb stores just in-frame clones and leaves some out. The sample shows roughly 62,000 clones, approximately 85% of them seen only once. This specimen was CD4+ or CD8+ T cells sorted from blood, taken in a trial of the OX40 agonist ivuxolimab. All receptors come from an adult with an advanced solid tumor such as melanoma, head and neck, liver or kidney cancer. Both conserved end residues are part of each CDR3. D genes are given only for firm matches. The listing skips clone size in some rows; elsewhere it reads once, few, many or a size class.

clone size: NA; D gene: NA; J gene: TRBJ1-1; V gene: TRBV6-5; CDR3 DNA: TGTGCCAGCAGTTACTCTATCCTTGAAGCTTTCTTT; CDR3 protein: CASSYSILEAFF
clone size: NA; D gene: TRBD2; J gene: TRBJ2-1; V gene: TRBV4-1; CDR3 DNA: TGCGCCAGCAGCCAAGGATTACTAGCGAGCTCCTACAATGAGCAGTTCTTC; CDR3 protein: CASSQGLLASSYNEQFF
clone size: NA; D gene: NA; J gene: TRBJ2-2; V gene: TRBV19; CDR3 DNA: TGTGCCAGTAGTATAGAAGTAGCGGAACCCTCGCACACCGGGGAGCTGTTTTTT; CDR3 protein: CASSIEVAEPSHTGELFF
clone size: once; D gene: TRBD1; J gene: TRBJ2-7; V gene: TRBV28; CDR3 DNA: TGTGCCAGCAGTTTATGGGGGACAGGGGCCCACGAGCAGTACTTC; CDR3 protein: CASSLWGTGAHEQYF
clone size: NA; D gene: NA; J gene: TRBJ2-6; V gene: TRBV28; CDR3 DNA: TGTGCCAGCAGTAAACCCGGGACCACCTCGGCTGGTGGGGCCAACGTCCTGACTTTC; CDR3 protein: CASSKPGTTSAGGANVLTF
clone size: once; D gene: NA; J gene: TRBJ2-7; V gene: TRBV5-1; CDR3 DNA: TGCGCCAGCAGCTTACAGGCCCGATCCTACGAGCAGTACTTC; CDR3 protein: CASSLQARSYEQYF
clone size: NA; D gene: NA; J gene: TRBJ2-6; V gene: TRBV7-3; CDR3 DNA: TGTGCCAGCAGCCCCCGGACTCAGGCTGGGGCCAACGTCCTGACTTTC; CDR3 protein: CASSPRTQAGANVLTF
clone size: once; D gene: NA; J gene: TRBJ2-3; V gene: TRBV19; CDR3 DNA: TGTGCCAGTAGTATAGATCTCTCCACAGATACGCAGTATTTT; CDR3 protein: CASSIDLSTDTQYF
clone size: NA; D gene: NA; J gene: TRBJ1-3; V gene: TRBV19; CDR3 DNA: TGTGCCAGTAGTACGACAGTACTCTCTGGAAACACCATATATTTT; CDR3 protein: CASSTTVLSGNTIYF
clone size: few; D gene: TRBD1; J gene: TRBJ1-3; V gene: TRBV7-2; CDR3 DNA: TGTGCCAGCAGCTGGGGACAGGGAAACACCATATATTTT; CDR3 protein: CASSWGQGNTIYF
clone size: NA; D gene: NA; J gene: TRBJ2-1; V gene: TRBV27; CDR3 DNA: TGTGCCAGCAAATCGTACAGGGTTAATGAGCAGTTCTTC; CDR3 protein: CASKSYRVNEQFF
clone size: few; D gene: NA; J gene: TRBJ2-1; V gene: TRBV28; CDR3 DNA: TGTGCCAGCAGTTTAGGGGTGGGTTACAATGAGCAGTTCTTC; CDR3 protein: CASSLGVGYNEQFF
clone size: NA; D gene: NA; J gene: TRBJ2-7; V gene: TRBV28; CDR3 DNA: TGTGCCAGCAGTTACCCGCCCCAGGAGGGTGGGGACGAGCAGTACTTC; CDR3 protein: CASSYPPQEGGDEQYF
clone size: few; D gene: NA; J gene: TRBJ2-6; V gene: TRBV15; CDR3 DNA: TGTGCCACCAGCAGAGATCTAGTATCCTCGCGGCAGACCTTTCTCTCTGGGGCCAACGTCCTGACTTTC; CDR3 protein: CATSRDLVSSRQTFLSGANVLTF
clone size: NA; D gene: TRBD2; J gene: TRBJ2-4; V gene: TRBV15; CDR3 DNA: TGTGCCACCAGCAGAGTACAAGCGGGGTCCAAAAACATTCAGTACTTC; CDR3 protein: CATSRVQAGSKNIQYF
clone size: NA; D gene: NA; J gene: TRBJ1-2; V gene: TRBV4-2; CDR3 DNA: TGTGCCAGCAGCCAAGCGTCCGCCGGGGGCTATGGCTACACCTTC; CDR3 protein: CASSQASAGGYGYTF
clone size: NA; D gene: NA; J gene: TRBJ2-3; V gene: TRBV9; CDR3 DNA: TGTGCCAGCAGCGTAGCATTGGACAGACGGAGGGATACGCAGTATTTT; CDR3 protein: CASSVALDRRRDTQYF
clone size: NA; D gene: NA; J gene: TRBJ2-7; V gene: TRBV7-3; CDR3 DNA: TGTGCCAGCAGTCCGGACCCCTCGGCCGAGCAGTACTTC; CDR3 protein: CASSPDPSAEQYF
clone size: NA; D gene: NA; J gene: TRBJ1-1; V gene: TRBV4-2; CDR3 DNA: TGTGCCAGCAGAGTCGTGGTCGGGGCAAATGAAGCTTTCTTT; CDR3 protein: CASRVVVGANEAFF
clone size: NA; D gene: NA; J gene: TRBJ1-6; V gene: TRBV15; CDR3 DNA: TGTGCCACCAGCATTGACATGTATTCACCCCTCCACTTT; CDR3 protein: CATSIDMYSPLHF
clone size: NA; D gene: NA; J gene: TRBJ2-1; V gene: TRBV5-1; CDR3 DNA: TGCGCCAGCAGCTTGGACGGCATATTGGGGGAGCGGCGCAATGAGCAGTTCTTC; CDR3 protein: CASSLDGILGERRNEQFF
clone size: NA; D gene: NA; J gene: TRBJ2-3; V gene: TRBV9; CDR3 DNA: TGTGCCAGCAGCGTAGCAGCGGACACAGATACGCAGTATTTT; CDR3 protein: CASSVAADTDTQYF
clone size: NA; D gene: TRBD2; J gene: TRBJ2-7; V gene: TRBV7-6; CDR3 DNA: TGTGCCAGCAGCTTATCTAGCGGGAGGTCCTACGAGCAGTACTTC; CDR3 protein: CASSLSSGRSYEQYF
clone size: NA; D gene: TRBD1; J gene: TRBJ1-4; V gene: TRBV5-1; CDR3 DNA: TGCGCCAGCAGCTGGGCCCAGGGGGCAGCTAATGAAAAACTGTTTTTT; CDR3 protein: CASSWAQGAANEKLFF
clone size: NA; D gene: TRBD1; J gene: TRBJ2-7; V gene: TRBV6-1; CDR3 DNA: TGTGCCAGCAGCTACAGGGGTCCCTACGAGCAGTACTTC; CDR3 protein: CASSYRGPYEQYF
clone size: NA; D gene: NA; J gene: TRBJ2-3; V gene: TRBV11-3; CDR3 DNA: TGTGCCAGCAGCTTAGATAACGGAGATACGCAGTATTTT; CDR3 protein: CASSLDNGDTQYF
clone size: NA; D gene: NA; J gene: TRBJ2-5; V gene: TRBV6-1; CDR3 DNA: TGTGCCAGCAGTGAAGCCACCACAGAAGAGACCCAGTACTTC; CDR3 protein: CASSEATTEETQYF
clone size: once; D gene: TRBD1; J gene: TRBJ1-2; V gene: TRBV6-5; CDR3 DNA: TGTGCCAGCAGTTACTCCGGGACAGGGAGGCATGGCTACACCTTC; CDR3 protein: CASSYSGTGRHGYTF
clone size: NA; D gene: NA; J gene: TRBJ1-1; V gene: TRBV28; CDR3 DNA: TGTGCCAGCATGACGGTGGCTGAAGCTTTCTTT; CDR3 protein: CASMTVAEAFF
clone size: NA; D gene: NA; J gene: TRBJ1-2; V gene: TRBV7-2; CDR3 DNA: TGTGCCAGCAGCCTAGCGAGGGAGGTCACCTCCTATGGCTACACCTTC; CDR3 protein: CASSLAREVTSYGYTF
clone size: NA; D gene: NA; J gene: TRBJ2-7; V gene: TRBV7-9; CDR3 DNA: TGTGCCAGCAGCAATCAGGGCTACGAGCAGTACTTC; CDR3 protein: CASSNQGYEQYF
clone size: NA; D gene: NA; J gene: TRBJ2-5; V gene: TRBV4-1; CDR3 DNA: TGCGCCAGCAGCGATCCCCCCCGCGGGGCTAGGACCCAGTACTTC; CDR3 protein: CASSDPPRGARTQYF
clone size: NA; D gene: NA; J gene: TRBJ1-5; V gene: TRBV7-8; CDR3 DNA: TGTGCCAGCAGCTTCTTGTCAACAAATCAGCCCCAGCATTTT; CDR3 protein: CASSFLSTNQPQHF
clone size: NA; D gene: NA; J gene: TRBJ2-1; V gene: TRBV19; CDR3 DNA: TGTGCCAGTAGTTATAGCTCCTACAATGAGCAGTTCTTC; CDR3 protein: CASSYSSYNEQFF
clone size: NA; D gene: NA; J gene: TRBJ2-2; V gene: TRBV5-1; CDR3 DNA: TGCGCCAGCAGCCCCTTCCCCCGGAACACGAACACCGGGGAGCTGTTTTTT; CDR3 protein: CASSPFPRNTNTGELFF
clone size: NA; D gene: NA; J gene: TRBJ2-6; V gene: TRBV28; CDR3 DNA: TGTGCCAGCAGGGGCTCTGGAGTCACTGGGGCCAACGTCCTGACTTTC; CDR3 protein: CASRGSGVTGANVLTF
clone size: NA; D gene: NA; J gene: TRBJ2-2; V gene: TRBV6-4; CDR3 DNA: TGTGCCAGCAGTGCACAGGGTTTTATGGGTAACACCGGGGAGCTGTTTTTT; CDR3 protein: CASSAQGFMGNTGELFF
clone size: NA; D gene: NA; J gene: TRBJ2-3; V gene: TRBV6-5; CDR3 DNA: TGTGCCAGCAGTCAGGTCCCCGCGGGCACAGATACGCAGTATTTT; CDR3 protein: CASSQVPAGTDTQYF
clone size: NA; D gene: NA; J gene: TRBJ2-2; V gene: TRBV5-1; CDR3 DNA: TGCGCCAGCAGCCAGCAGGGTGTAGAGCTGTTTTTT; CDR3 protein: CASSQQGVELFF
clone size: NA; D gene: NA; J gene: TRBJ2-7; V gene: TRBV10-3; CDR3 DNA: TGTGCCATCAGCGGGGGACAGATCTACGAGCAGTACTTC; CDR3 protein: CAISGGQIYEQYF
clone size: NA; D gene: NA; J gene: TRBJ1-5; V gene: TRBV7-2; CDR3 DNA: TGTGCCAGCAGCATTACTACAGGGCTGGGTCAGCCCCAGCATTTT; CDR3 protein: CASSITTGLGQPQHF
clone size: NA; D gene: TRBD2; J gene: TRBJ2-3; V gene: TRBV4-1; CDR3 DNA: TGCGCCAGCAGCCAAGAACCCCGGGGACTAGCGGGAACCACAGATACGCAGTATTTT; CDR3 protein: CASSQEPRGLAGTTDTQYF
clone size: NA; D gene: TRBD2; J gene: TRBJ2-3; V gene: TRBV27; CDR3 DNA: TGTGCCAGTTCATGGGGGACTAGCGGGAGAATTCTGTATTTT; CDR3 protein: CASSWGTSGRILYF
clone size: NA; D gene: TRBD2; J gene: TRBJ2-1; V gene: TRBV6-6; CDR3 DNA: TGTGCCAGCAGACGCCCCAGCGGGGAATACAATGAGCAGTTCTTC; CDR3 protein: CASRRPSGEYNEQFF
clone size: NA; D gene: NA; J gene: TRBJ1-1; V gene: TRBV2; CDR3 DNA: TGTGCCAGCTCTGGGGACCTCTGGAGTGAAGCTTTCTTT; CDR3 protein: CASSGDLWSEAFF
clone size: NA; D gene: NA; J gene: TRBJ2-1; V gene: TRBV11-3; CDR3 DNA: TGTGCCAGCAGCTTATACTCGGGGGTGGACAATGAGCAGTTCTTC; CDR3 protein: CASSLYSGVDNEQFF
clone size: NA; D gene: TRBD1; J gene: TRBJ1-1; V gene: TRBV7-2; CDR3 DNA: TGTGCCAGCAGCCGCCTAGACAGGGGGGAGACTGAAGCTTTCTTT; CDR3 protein: CASSRLDRGETEAFF
clone size: NA; D gene: NA; J gene: TRBJ1-1; V gene: TRBV5-6; CDR3 DNA: TGTGCCAGCAGCCCCCAATACTTGAACACTGAAGCTTTCTTT; CDR3 protein: CASSPQYLNTEAFF
clone size: NA; D gene: NA; J gene: TRBJ2-5; V gene: TRBV7-9; CDR3 DNA: TGTGCCAGCAGCTCGATATACAGGCAAGAGACCCAGTACTTC; CDR3 protein: CASSSIYRQETQYF
clone size: NA; D gene: NA; J gene: TRBJ1-2; V gene: TRBV23-1; CDR3 DNA: TGCGCCAGCAGGGTAGGGGACGTCGTCTATGGCTACACCTTC; CDR3 protein: CASRVGDVVYGYTF
clone size: NA; D gene: NA; J gene: TRBJ2-7; V gene: TRBV7-9; CDR3 DNA: TGTGCCAGCAGCTCCTCCCGGGAGACCTACGAGCAGTACTTC; CDR3 protein: CASSSSRETYEQYF